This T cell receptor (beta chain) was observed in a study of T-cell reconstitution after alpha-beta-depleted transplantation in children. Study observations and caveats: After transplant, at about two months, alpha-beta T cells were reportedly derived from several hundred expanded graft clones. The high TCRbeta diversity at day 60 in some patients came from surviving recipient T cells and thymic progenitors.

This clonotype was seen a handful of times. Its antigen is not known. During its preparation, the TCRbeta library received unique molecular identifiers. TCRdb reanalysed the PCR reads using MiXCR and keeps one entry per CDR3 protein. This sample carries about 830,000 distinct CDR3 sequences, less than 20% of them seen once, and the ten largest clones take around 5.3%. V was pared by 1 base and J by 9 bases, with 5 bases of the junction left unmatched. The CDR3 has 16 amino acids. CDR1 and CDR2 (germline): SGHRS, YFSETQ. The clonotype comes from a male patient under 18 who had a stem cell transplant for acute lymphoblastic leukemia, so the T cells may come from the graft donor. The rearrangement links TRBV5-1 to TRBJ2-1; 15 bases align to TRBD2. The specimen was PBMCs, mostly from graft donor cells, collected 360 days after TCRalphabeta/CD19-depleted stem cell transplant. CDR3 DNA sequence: TGCGCCAGCAGCTTGCCGGGACTAGCGGGAGGCGGTGAGCAGTTCTTC. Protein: CASSLPGLAGGGEQFF.